The table lists the clone carrying this T cell receptor beta chain with many counts. These data come from a study of CD8 T cells in ankylosing spondylitis. TCRdb called the 5' RACE reads again in MiXCR, with one record for every CDR3 protein. The sample consists of some 240,000 distinct CDR3 sequences, roughly 18% of them appearing once. CDR1 is SGHDT, CDR2 YYEEEE, per germline. V was clipped by 0 bases and J by 10 bases, with 8 bases between them. CDR3 size: 12 residues. The clonotype comes from a male donor with ankylosing spondylitis or in good health (not recorded which). The V call is TRBV5-6, the J call TRBJ2-1, with D unresolved. Sample: blood, either unsorted or a sorted T cell fraction (not recorded which). This chain's CDR3 is CASSLANYEQFF. The CDR3 region has the DNA TGTGCCAGCAGCTTGGCCAACTACGAGCAGTTCTTC.